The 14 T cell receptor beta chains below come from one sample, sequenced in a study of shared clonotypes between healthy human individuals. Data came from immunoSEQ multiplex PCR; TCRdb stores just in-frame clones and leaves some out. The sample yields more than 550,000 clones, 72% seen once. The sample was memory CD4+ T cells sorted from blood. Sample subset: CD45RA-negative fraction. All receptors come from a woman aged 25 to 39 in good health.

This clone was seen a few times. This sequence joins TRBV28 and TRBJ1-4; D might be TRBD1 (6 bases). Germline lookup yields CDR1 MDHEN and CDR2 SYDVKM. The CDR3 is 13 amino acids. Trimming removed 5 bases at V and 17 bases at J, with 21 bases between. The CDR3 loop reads CASSPVPDSPGFF. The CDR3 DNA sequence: TGTGCCAGCAGTCCGGTCCCGGACAGTCCGGGATTTTTT.

The CDR3 bases are TGTGCCAGTAGTATAGAGGAAGGGAATCAGCCCCAGCATTTT. Translation: CASSIEEGNQPQHF. V is TRBV19 and J is TRBJ1-5; no clear D gene. Germline loops: CDR1 LNHDA, CDR2 SQIVND (reference sequence). Deletions cut 0 bases from V and 4 bases from J, with 7 bases between. The CDR3 is 14 residues long. The variable domain in full, with the rest retrieved from reference TRBV19 and TRBJ1-5, is DGGITQSPKYLFRKEGQNVTLSCEQNLNHDAMYWYRQDPGQGLRLIYYSQIVNDFQKGDIAEGYSVSREKKESFPLTVTSAQKNPTAFYLCASSIEEGNQPQHFGDGTRLSIL.

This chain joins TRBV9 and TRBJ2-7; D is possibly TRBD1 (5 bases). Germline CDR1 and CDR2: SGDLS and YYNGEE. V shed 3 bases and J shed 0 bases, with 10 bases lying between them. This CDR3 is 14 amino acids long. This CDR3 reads CASSAQGDSYEQYF. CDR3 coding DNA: TGTGCCAGCAGCGCCCAGGGCGACTCCTACGAGCAGTACTTC.

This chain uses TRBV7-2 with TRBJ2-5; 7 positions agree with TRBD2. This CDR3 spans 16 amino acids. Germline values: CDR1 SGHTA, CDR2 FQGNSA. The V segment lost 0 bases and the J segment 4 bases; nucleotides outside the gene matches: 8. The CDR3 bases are TGTGCCAGCAGCTTAGCGACTTTTACGGGAGGAGAGACCCAGTACTTC. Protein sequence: CASSLATFTGGETQYF.

The CDR3 loop reads CASSVDRATDTQYF. The CDR3 nucleotides are TGCGCCAGCAGCGTGGACAGGGCGACAGATACGCAGTATTTT. V gene TRBV5-1 combines with J gene TRBJ2-3; 8 bases line up with TRBD1. With V trimmed by 4 bases and J by 3 bases, 4 bases remained unmatched. The germline V gene encodes CDR1 SGHRS and CDR2 YFSETQ. The CDR3 is 14 amino acids.

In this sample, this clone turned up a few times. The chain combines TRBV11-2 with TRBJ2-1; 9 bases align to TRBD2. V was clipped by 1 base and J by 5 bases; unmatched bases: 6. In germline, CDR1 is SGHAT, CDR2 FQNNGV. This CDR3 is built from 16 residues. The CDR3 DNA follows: TGTGCCAGCAGCTTAGTTCGCGGGAGGGCCCACAATGAGCAGTTCTTC. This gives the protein CASSLVRGRAHNEQFF.

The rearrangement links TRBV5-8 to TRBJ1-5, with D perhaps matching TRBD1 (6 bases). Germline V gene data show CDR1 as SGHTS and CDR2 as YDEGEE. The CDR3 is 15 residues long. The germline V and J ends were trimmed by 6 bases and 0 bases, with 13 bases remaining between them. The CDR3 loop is CASNPDSLSNQPQHF. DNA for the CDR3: TGTGCCAGCAACCCGGACAGTCTTAGCAATCAGCCCCAGCATTTT. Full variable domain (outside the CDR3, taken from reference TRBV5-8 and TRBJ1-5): EAGVTQSPTHLIKTRGQQATLRCSPISGHTSVYWYQQALGLGLQFLLWYDEGEERNRGNFPPRFSGRQFPNYSSELNVNALELEDSALYLCASNPDSLSNQPQHFGDGTRLSIL.

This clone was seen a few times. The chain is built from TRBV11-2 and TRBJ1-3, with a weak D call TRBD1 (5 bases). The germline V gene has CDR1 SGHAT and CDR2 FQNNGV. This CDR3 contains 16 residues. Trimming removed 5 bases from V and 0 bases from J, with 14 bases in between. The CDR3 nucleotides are TGTGCCAGCAGCACATCTGGGGCTTTCTCTGGAAACACCATATATTTT. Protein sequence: CASSTSGAFSGNTIYF.

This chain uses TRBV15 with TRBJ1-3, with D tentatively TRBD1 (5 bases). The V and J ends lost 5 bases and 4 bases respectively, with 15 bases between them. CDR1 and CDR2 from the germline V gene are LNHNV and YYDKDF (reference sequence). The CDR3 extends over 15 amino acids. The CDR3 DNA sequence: TGTGCCACCAGCTCGAGAGGAGGGACGGGAAACACCATATATTTT. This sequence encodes CATSSRGGTGNTIYF.

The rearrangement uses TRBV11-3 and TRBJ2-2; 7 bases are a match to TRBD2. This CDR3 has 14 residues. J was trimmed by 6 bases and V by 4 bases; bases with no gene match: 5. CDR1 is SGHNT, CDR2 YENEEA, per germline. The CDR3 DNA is TGTGCCAGCAGCTACGGCGGGAGCGCCGGGGAGCTGTTTTTT. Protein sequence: CASSYGGSAGELFF. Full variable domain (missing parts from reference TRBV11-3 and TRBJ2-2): EAGVVQSPRYKIIEKKQPVAFWCNPISGHNTLYWYLQNLGQGPELLIRYENEEAVDDSQLPKDRFSAERLKGVDSTLKIQPAELGDSAVYLCASSYGGSAGELFFGEGSRLTVL.

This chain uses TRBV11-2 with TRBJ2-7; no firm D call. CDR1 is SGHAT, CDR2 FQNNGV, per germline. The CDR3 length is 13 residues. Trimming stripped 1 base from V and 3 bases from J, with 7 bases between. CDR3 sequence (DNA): TGTGCCAGCAGCTTAGGTATAGGCTACGAGCAGTACTTC. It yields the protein CASSLGIGYEQYF.

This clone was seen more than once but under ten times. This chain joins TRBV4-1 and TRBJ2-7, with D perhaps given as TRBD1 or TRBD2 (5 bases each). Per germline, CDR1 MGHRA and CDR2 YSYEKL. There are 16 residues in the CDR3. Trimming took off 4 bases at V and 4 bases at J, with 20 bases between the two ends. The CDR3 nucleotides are TGCGCCAGCAGCCCCGACAGTTCGGCTAGCCCATACGAGCAGTACTTC. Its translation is CASSPDSSASPYEQYF.

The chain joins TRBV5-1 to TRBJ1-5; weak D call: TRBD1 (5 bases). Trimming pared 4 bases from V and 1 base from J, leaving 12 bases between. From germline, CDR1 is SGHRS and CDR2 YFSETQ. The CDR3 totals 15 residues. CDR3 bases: TGCGCCAGCAGCGTGGGGCTGGAGAGCAATCAGCCCCAGCATTTT. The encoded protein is CASSVGLESNQPQHF.

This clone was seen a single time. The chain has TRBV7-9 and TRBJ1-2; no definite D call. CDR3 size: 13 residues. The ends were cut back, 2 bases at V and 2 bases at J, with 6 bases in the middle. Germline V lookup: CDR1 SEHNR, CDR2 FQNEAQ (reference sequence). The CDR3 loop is CASSLSSNYGYTF. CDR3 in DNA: TGTGCCAGCAGCTTATCATCGAACTATGGCTACACCTTC.